The 20 T cell receptor beta chains in this list originate from one sample, sequenced in a study of T cell changes during pregnancy in multiple sclerosis. Measured with immunoSEQ multiplex PCR; TCRdb has only the in-frame clones, and not every one. The sample records 90,000 to 100,000 clones, 90% to 95% being singletons. The material was peripheral blood, obtained in the first trimester of pregnancy. The receptors were sampled from a female donor with multiple sclerosis, enrolled in a pregnancy study.

This clone was recorded once. This sequence joins TRBV30 and TRBJ1-6; 9 bases match TRBD1. In germline, CDR1 is GTSNPN, CDR2 SVGIG (reference sequence). The V gene end was trimmed by 0 bases and the J gene end by 9 bases; junction bases not matched to a gene: 0. The CDR3 has 13 amino acids. CDR3 DNA: TGTGCCTGGAGTGTGGACAGGGGTTCACCCCTCCACTTT. Encoded protein: CAWSVDRGSPLHF.

This chain joins TRBV7-2 and TRBJ1-1; 8 bases match TRBD1. Looked up from germline, CDR1 is SGHTA and CDR2 is FQGNSA. The length of the CDR3 is 15 residues. V gave up 3 bases and J gave up 1 base; unmatched junction bases: 4. The CDR3 DNA reads as TGTGCCAGCAGCTTCTGGACAGGGTGGAACACTGAAGCTTTCTTT. Residues: CASSFWTGWNTEAFF.

This clone was observed once. The rearrangement joins TRBV4-1 to TRBJ2-5; D gene unclear. The CDR3 covers 15 residues. Trimming pared 0 bases from V and 4 bases from J, leaving 12 bases between. The V gene's germline CDR1 is MGHRA and CDR2 YSYEKL. The CDR3 reads CASSQDRWNGETQYF. The CDR3 nucleotides read TGCGCCAGCAGCCAAGACAGGTGGAACGGAGAGACCCAGTACTTC.

The chain employs TRBV18 and TRBJ1-1, with D perhaps matching TRBD1 (5 bases). The V and J ends lost 4 bases and 0 bases respectively, with 9 bases between them. CDR1 is KGHSH and CDR2 is LQKENI in the germline V gene. The CDR3 is 14 amino acids. CDR3 sequence reads: CASSRDSLNTEAFF. CDR3 sequence (DNA): TGTGCCAGCTCACGCGACAGTCTGAACACTGAAGCTTTCTTT. The whole variable domain, filled in from reference TRBV18 and TRBJ1-1, reads NAGVMQNPRHLVRRRGQEARLRCSPMKGHSHVYWYRQLPEEGLKFMVYLQKENIIDESGMPKERFSAEFPKEGPSILRIQQVVRGDSAAYFCASSRDSLNTEAFFGQGTRLTVV.

The DNA for the CDR3 is TGTGCCAGCAGTTTGGAGGGACAGGGGCTAGCCAAAAACATTCAGTACTTC. It codes for CASSLEGQGLAKNIQYF. The V call is TRBV28, the J call TRBJ2-4; the match to TRBD1 covers 10 bases. The V segment lost 3 bases and the J segment 0 bases; nucleotides outside the gene matches: 5. CDR3 length: 17 residues. Germline V lookup: CDR1 MDHEN, CDR2 SYDVKM.

The chain uses TRBV30 and TRBJ2-2, with unresolved D. This CDR3 has 12 amino acids. The V and J ends lost 0 bases and 6 bases respectively, with 5 bases between them. The V gene's germline CDR1 is GTSNPN and CDR2 SVGIG (reference sequence). The DNA for the CDR3 is TGTGCCTGGAGTGTACTTCCCGGGGAGCTGTTTTTT. Translated, it gives CAWSVLPGELFF.

The gene calls are TRBV27 and TRBJ1-1; the D is unclear. Germline values: CDR1 MNHEY, CDR2 SMNVEV (reference sequence). V gave up 4 bases and J gave up 1 base, with 13 bases separating them. The CDR3 is 15 residues long. CDR3 DNA: TGTGCCAGCAGTTCCCGTATCCTAGGGAACACTGAAGCTTTCTTT. Amino acid sequence: CASSSRILGNTEAFF.

The V call is TRBV9, the J call TRBJ2-2; no firm D call. In germline, CDR1 is SGDLS, CDR2 YYNGEE. V was clipped by 0 bases and J by 6 bases, with 9 bases between them. CDR3 size: 14 residues. CDR3 in DNA: TGTGCCAGCAGCGTAGGATCCACAGCCGGGGAGCTGTTTTTT. Protein sequence: CASSVGSTAGELFF.

The CDR3 DNA reads TGTGCCAGCAGCTCCAATAGCGGGGGGGCGGTCACCGGGGAGCTGTTTTTT. It is translated as CASSSNSGGAVTGELFF. V and J are TRBV13 and TRBJ2-2, with 11 bases identical to TRBD2. This CDR3 has 17 amino acids. V gave up 4 bases and J gave up 4 bases; unmatched junction bases: 8. CDR1 and CDR2 from the germline V gene are PRHDT and FYEKMQ (reference sequence).

This rearrangement joins TRBV7-8 to TRBJ1-2, with 11 bases identical to TRBD1. Looked up from germline, CDR1 is SGHVS and CDR2 is FQNEAQ. The CDR3 extends over 16 amino acids. With V trimmed by 0 bases and J by 3 bases, 3 bases remained unmatched. This CDR3 reads CASSLAAGQGDYGYTF. Here the CDR3 DNA reads TGTGCCAGCAGCTTAGCCGCGGGACAGGGGGACTATGGCTACACCTTC.

The rearrangement joins TRBV2 to TRBJ2-6, with 7 bases matching TRBD1. Per the germline V gene, CDR1 is SNHLY and CDR2 is FYNNEI. V lost 6 bases, J lost 2 bases, and 4 bases stayed unmatched. CDR3 length: 15 amino acids. The DNA for the CDR3 is TGTGCCAGCAGACGGGACAGTACTGGGGCCAACGTCCTGACTTTC. This sequence encodes CASRRDSTGANVLTF. Complete variable domain (other parts from reference TRBV2 and TRBJ2-6): EPEVTQTPSHQVTQMGQEVILRCVPISNHLYFYWYRQILGQKVEFLVSFYNNEISEKSEIFDDQFSVERPDGSNFTLKIRSTKLEDSAMYFCASRRDSTGANVLTFGAGSRLTVL.

This chain links TRBV28 with TRBJ1-1, with 8 bases fitting TRBD1. Germline CDR1 MDHEN, CDR2 SYDVKM. V shed 3 bases and J 12 bases; nucleotides not matched to a gene: 3. The CDR3 is 11 residues long. CDR3 protein: CASSFDRGTFF. The CDR3 nucleotides are TGTGCCAGCAGTTTTGACAGGGGAACTTTCTTT.

The CDR3 DNA sequence: TGTGCCAGTAGTTTGTGGACAGGGGATCAGCCCCAGCATTTT. It codes for CASSLWTGDQPQHF. The gene calls are TRBV19 and TRBJ1-5; 9 nucleotides line up with TRBD1. V gave up 5 bases and J gave up 5 bases; unmatched junction bases: 4. The CDR3 extends over 14 amino acids. Germline assignment: CDR1 LNHDA and CDR2 SQIVND (reference sequence).

The chain carries TRBV2 and TRBJ2-7, with 11 bases aligning to TRBD2. The germline V gene has CDR1 SNHLY and CDR2 FYNNEI. The CDR3 contains 15 residues. V shed 2 bases, J shed 7 bases, and the junction held 7 bases outside the gene matches. For the CDR3, the DNA is TGTGCCAGCAGTGAAATCACTAGCGGGGGAAAGGAGCAGTACTTC. Translated, it gives CASSEITSGGKEQYF. Based on the CDR3 plus reference TRBV2 and TRBJ2-7, the full variable domain is EPEVTQTPSHQVTQMGQEVILRCVPISNHLYFYWYRQILGQKVEFLVSFYNNEISEKSEIFDDQFSVERPDGSNFTLKIRSTKLEDSAMYFCASSEITSGGKEQYFGPGTRLTVT.

The V and J genes are TRBV5-1 and TRBJ2-5; a possible D gene is TRBD1 (5 bases). The germline gives CDR1 SGHRS, CDR2 YFSETQ. The CDR3 runs 14 residues. Trimming left V 4 bases short and J 3 bases short, with 13 bases between. The CDR3 sequence is CASSPWTLKETQYF. DNA for the CDR3: TGCGCCAGCAGCCCATGGACACTCAAAGAGACCCAGTACTTC.

This sequence joins TRBV29-1 and TRBJ2-7; possibly TRBD1 for D (6 bases). Germline loops: CDR1 SQVTM, CDR2 ANQGSEA. The CDR3 totals 14 residues. The V end lost 4 bases, the J end lost 4 bases, and 17 bases lay between the germline ends. The DNA for the CDR3 is TGCAGCGTTGGCGCGTCAGGGGCGGTATACGAGCAGTACTTC. Amino acid sequence: CSVGASGAVYEQYF.

This chain links TRBV19 with TRBJ1-5; 10 bases line up with TRBD1. V dropped 8 bases and J dropped 4; count of bases not matched to a gene: 5. Germline loops: CDR1 LNHDA, CDR2 SQIVND (reference sequence). The CDR3 is made up of 14 amino acids. The CDR3 nucleotides read TGTGCCAGTGCCTGGGGACAGGGGAATCAGCCCCAGCATTTT. Translating gives CASAWGQGNQPQHF. The whole variable domain, filled in from reference TRBV19 and TRBJ1-5, reads DGGITQSPKYLFRKEGQNVTLSCEQNLNHDAMYWYRQDPGQGLRLIYYSQIVNDFQKGDIAEGYSVSREKKESFPLTVTSAQKNPTAFYLCASAWGQGNQPQHFGDGTRLSIL.

This sequence joins TRBV19 and TRBJ2-7, with 9 bases aligning to TRBD1. The V gene end was trimmed by 5 bases and the J gene end by 4 bases; junction bases not matched to a gene: 6. The germline V gene encodes CDR1 LNHDA and CDR2 SQIVND (reference sequence). The CDR3 totals 14 residues. The CDR3 DNA reads as TGTGCCAGTAGTGTCGGACAGGGGACGTACGAGCAGTACTTC. Its translation is CASSVGQGTYEQYF.

This clone was recorded only once. This chain uses TRBV4-2 with TRBJ1-5, with no clear D. Germline V CDR1 and CDR2: LGHNA, YNFKEQ. The CDR3 spans 13 residues. The V end was cut by 1 base, the J end by 8 bases, with 9 bases between. The CDR3 here is CASSQGRQEPQHF. The CDR3 region has the DNA TGTGCCAGCAGCCAAGGTCGGCAGGAGCCCCAGCATTTT.

This rearrangement joins TRBV27 to TRBJ2-2; possibly TRBD1 for D (5 bases). Germline V gene data show CDR1 as MNHEY and CDR2 as SMNVEV (reference sequence). There are 14 residues in the CDR3. V was trimmed by 3 bases and J by 8 bases, leaving 13 bases between them. In DNA, the CDR3 is TGTGCCAGCAGTTTTGGCAGGGCGGTAGGGGAGCTGTTTTTT. This translates into CASSFGRAVGELFF.